This record covers a single TCR beta chain. V was pared by 4 bases and J by 3 bases, with 28 bases between. CDR3 length equals 20 residues. Looked up from germline, CDR1 is MNHEY and CDR2 is SVGEGT. The sample is drawn from a study of T-cell reconstitution after alpha-beta-depleted transplantation in children. For TCRbeta, the library was prepared with unique molecular identifiers. TCRdb passed the PCR reads through MiXCR, listing each CDR3 protein once. The data contain some 300,000 distinct CDR3 sequences, approximately 10% of them singletons. Source: PBMCs from the stem cell graft donor, taken from the stem cell graft. The receptor was derived from a human donor who donated a stem cell graft to a child with acute lymphoblastic leukemia. The rearrangement joins TRBV6-2 or TRBV6-3 to TRBJ2-1; no firm D call. CDR3 amino acids: CASSSSRQSESSARYNEQFF. DNA of the CDR3: TGTGCCAGCAGTTCCTCTAGGCAGTCCGAAAGCAGCGCCCGCTACAATGAGCAGTTCTTC.